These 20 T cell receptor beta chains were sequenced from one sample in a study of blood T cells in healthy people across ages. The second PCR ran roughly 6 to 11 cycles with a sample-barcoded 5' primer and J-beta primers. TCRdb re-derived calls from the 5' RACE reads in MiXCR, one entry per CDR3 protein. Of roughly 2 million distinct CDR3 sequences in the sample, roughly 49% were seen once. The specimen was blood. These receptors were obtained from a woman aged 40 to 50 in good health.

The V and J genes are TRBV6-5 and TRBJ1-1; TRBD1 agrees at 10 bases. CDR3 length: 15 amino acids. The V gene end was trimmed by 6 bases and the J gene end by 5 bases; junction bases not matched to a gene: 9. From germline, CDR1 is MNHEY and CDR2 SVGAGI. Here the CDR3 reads CASSRSGQGGTEAFF. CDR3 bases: TGTGCCAGCAGCCGCTCAGGACAGGGGGGAACTGAAGCTTTCTTT.

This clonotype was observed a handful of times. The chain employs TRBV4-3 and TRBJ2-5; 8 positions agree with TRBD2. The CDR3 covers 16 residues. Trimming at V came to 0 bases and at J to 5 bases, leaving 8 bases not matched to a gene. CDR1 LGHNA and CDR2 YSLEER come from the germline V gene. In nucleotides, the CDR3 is TGCGCCAGCAGCCAAGAGGAGCGGGGGCTGGAGGAGACCCAGTACTTC. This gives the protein CASSQEERGLEETQYF.

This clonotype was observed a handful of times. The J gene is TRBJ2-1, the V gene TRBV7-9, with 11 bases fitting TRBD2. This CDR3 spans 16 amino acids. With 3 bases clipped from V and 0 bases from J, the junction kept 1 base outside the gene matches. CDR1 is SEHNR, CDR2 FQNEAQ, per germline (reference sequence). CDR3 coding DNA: TGTGCCAGCAGCTTTAGCGGGGGGGACTCCTACAATGAGCAGTTCTTC. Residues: CASSFSGGDSYNEQFF.

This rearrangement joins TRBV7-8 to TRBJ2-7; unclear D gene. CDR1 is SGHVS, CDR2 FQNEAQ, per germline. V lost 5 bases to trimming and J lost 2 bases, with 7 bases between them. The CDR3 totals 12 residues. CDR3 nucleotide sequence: TGTGCCAGCAGCATCAGGACCTACGAGCAGTACTTC. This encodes CASSIRTYEQYF.

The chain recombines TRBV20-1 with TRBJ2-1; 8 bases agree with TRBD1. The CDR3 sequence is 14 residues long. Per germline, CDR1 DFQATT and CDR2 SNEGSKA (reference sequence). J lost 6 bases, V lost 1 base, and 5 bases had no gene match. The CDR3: CSARADRGGNEQFF. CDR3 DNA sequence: TGCAGTGCTAGAGCTGACAGGGGCGGCAATGAGCAGTTCTTC.

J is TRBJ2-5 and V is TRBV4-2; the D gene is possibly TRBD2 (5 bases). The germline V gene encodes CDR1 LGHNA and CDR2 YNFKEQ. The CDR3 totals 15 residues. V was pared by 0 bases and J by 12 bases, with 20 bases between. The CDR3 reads CASSQDRGIRTGEYF. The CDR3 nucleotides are TGTGCCAGCAGCCAAGATCGAGGGATACGTACCGGGGAGTACTTC.

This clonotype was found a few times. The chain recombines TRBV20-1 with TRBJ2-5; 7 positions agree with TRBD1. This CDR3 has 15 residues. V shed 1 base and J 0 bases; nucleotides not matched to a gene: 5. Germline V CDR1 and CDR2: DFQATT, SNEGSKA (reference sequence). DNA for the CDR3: TGCAGTGCTAGAGCAGGGACAGCGTACCAAGAGACCCAGTACTTC. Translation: CSARAGTAYQETQYF.

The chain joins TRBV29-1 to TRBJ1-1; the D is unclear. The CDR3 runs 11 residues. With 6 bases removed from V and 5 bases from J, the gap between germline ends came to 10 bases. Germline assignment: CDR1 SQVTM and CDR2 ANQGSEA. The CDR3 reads CSVGGRTEAFF. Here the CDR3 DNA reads TGCAGCGTGGGCGGTCGGACTGAAGCTTTCTTT.

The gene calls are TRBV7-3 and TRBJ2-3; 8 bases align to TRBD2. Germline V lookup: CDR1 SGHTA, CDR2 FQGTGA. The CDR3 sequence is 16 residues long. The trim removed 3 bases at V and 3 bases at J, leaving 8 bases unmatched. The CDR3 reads CASSFRRGVDTDTQYF. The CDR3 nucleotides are TGTGCCAGCAGCTTCCGGCGGGGGGTTGATACAGATACGCAGTATTTT.

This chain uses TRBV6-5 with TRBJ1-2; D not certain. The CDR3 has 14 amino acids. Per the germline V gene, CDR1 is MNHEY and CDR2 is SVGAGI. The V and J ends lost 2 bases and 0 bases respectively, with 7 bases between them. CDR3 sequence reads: CASSYGGPNYGYTF. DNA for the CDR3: TGTGCCAGCAGTTACGGCGGTCCTAACTATGGCTACACCTTC.

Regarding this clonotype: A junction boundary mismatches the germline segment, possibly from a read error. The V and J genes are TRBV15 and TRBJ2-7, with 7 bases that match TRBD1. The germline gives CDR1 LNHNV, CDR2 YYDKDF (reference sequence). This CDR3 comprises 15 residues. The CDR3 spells CAISSSRGTSYEQYF. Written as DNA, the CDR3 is TGTGCCATCAGCAGCTCCAGGGGGACCTCCTACGAGCAGTACTTC.

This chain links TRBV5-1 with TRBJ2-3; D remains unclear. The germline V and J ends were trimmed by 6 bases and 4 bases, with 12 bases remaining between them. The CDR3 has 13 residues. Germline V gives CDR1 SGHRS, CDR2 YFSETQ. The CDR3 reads CASNLDTSDTQYF. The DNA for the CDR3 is TGCGCCAGCAACCTCGACACCTCAGATACGCAGTATTTT.

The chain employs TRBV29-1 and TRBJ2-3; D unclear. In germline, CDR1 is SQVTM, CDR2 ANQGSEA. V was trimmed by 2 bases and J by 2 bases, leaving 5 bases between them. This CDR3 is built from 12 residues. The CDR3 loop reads CSVEQYTDTQYF. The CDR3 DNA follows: TGCAGCGTTGAACAGTACACAGATACGCAGTATTTT.

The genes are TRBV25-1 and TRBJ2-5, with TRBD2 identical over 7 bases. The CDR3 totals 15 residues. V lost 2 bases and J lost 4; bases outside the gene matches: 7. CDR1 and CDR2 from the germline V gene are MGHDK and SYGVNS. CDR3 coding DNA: TGTGCCAGCAGTGAAAGTATTTCGGGGGGAGAGACCCAGTACTTC. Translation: CASSESISGGETQYF.

In DNA, the CDR3 is TGTGCCAGCAGTCGCGGCTTTGTTGGTAGCGGGGGCACAGATACGCAGTATTTT. It translates to CASSRGFVGSGGTDTQYF. This chain links TRBV12-3 or TRBV12-4 with TRBJ2-3; 8 nucleotides match TRBD2. CDR3 size: 18 residues. Losses at the gene ends were 5 bases for V and 1 base for J; bases not matched to a gene: 14.

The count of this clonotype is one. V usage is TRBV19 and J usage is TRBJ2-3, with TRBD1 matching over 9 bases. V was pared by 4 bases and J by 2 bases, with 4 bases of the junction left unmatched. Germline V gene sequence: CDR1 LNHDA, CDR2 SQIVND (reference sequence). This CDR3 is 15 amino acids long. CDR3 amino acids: CASSTGTGNTDTQYF. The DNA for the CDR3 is TGTGCCAGTAGTACCGGGACAGGGAACACAGATACGCAGTATTTT. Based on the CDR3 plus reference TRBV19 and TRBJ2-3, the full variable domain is DGGITQSPKYLFRKEGQNVTLSCEQNLNHDAMYWYRQDPGQGLRLIYYSQIVNDFQKGDIAEGYSVSREKKESFPLTVTSAQKNPTAFYLCASSTGTGNTDTQYFGPGTRLTVL.

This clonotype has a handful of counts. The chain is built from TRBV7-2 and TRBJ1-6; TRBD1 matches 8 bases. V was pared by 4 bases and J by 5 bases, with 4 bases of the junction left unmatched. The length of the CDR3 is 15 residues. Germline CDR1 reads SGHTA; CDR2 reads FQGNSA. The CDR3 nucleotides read TGTGCCAGCAGCTCGGGGGACAGGAATAATTCACCCCTCCACTTT. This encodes CASSSGDRNNSPLHF.

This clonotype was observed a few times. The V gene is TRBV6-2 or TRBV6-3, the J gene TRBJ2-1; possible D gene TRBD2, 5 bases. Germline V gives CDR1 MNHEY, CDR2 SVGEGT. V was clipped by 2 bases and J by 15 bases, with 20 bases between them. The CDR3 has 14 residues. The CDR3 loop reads CASSYASFRSPPFF. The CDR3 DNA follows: TGTGCCAGCAGTTACGCTAGCTTTCGTTCCCCCCCGTTCTTC.

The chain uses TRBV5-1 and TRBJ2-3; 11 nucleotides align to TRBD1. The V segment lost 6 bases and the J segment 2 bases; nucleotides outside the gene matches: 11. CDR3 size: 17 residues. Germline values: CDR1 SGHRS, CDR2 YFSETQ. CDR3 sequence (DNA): TGCGCCAGCACGGACAGGGGGCCCTCATCTGTCACAGATACGCAGTATTTT. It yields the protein CASTDRGPSSVTDTQYF.

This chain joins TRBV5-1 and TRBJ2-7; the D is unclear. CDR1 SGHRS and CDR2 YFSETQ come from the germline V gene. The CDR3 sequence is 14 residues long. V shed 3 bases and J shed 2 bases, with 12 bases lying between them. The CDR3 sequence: CASSSDSGPYEQYF. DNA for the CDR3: TGCGCCAGCAGCTCCGACTCGGGCCCCTACGAGCAGTACTTC.